This T cell receptor (beta chain) came from a study of cytomegalovirus exposure and HLA in healthy donors. PCR involved 60 Vbeta and 13 Jbeta primers. The method was immunoSEQ multiplex PCR; TCRdb's version includes in-frame clones alone and lacks a portion of them. The top ten hold 1.4% of the sample, which has roughly 180,000 clones, around 80% seen once. V was cut by 6 bases and J by 1 base, with 9 bases left in between. Germline CDR1 and CDR2: SQVTM and ANQGSEA. The CDR3 runs to 12 residues. Donors had nominal health at sampling but likely had unrecorded immune exposures. Broader study findings: A few chains linked to CMV were shown in vitro to be specific for CMV antigens. It was only CMV serostatus that was available as immune exposure information. Analysis was carried out at a later point, and it linked a missense DCLRE1C variant to TCR beta V- and J-gene trimming.

In regard to this clone: The antigen is undetermined.

The V and J genes are TRBV29-1 and TRBJ1-1; D unclear. Sample: PBMCs. This TCR was recovered from a man younger than 35 in good health and CMV-seronegative. Written as DNA, the CDR3 is TGCAGCGTATTGACGGGGAACACTGAAGCTTTCTTT. It is translated as CSVLTGNTEAFF.